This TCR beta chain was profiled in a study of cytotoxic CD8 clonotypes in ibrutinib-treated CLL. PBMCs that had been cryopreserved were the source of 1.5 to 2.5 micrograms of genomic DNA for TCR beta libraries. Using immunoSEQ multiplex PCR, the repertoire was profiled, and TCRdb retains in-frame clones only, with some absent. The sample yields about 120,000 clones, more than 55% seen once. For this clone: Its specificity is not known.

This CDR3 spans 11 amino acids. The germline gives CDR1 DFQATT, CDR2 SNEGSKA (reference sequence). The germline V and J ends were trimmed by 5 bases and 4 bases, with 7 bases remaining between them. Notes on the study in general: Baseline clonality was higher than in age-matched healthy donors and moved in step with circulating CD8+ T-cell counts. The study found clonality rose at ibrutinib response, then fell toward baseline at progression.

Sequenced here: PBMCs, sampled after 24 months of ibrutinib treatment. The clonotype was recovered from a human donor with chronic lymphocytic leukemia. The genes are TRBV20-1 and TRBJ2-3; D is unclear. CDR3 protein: CSARPSDTQYF. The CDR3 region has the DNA TGCAGTGCTCGACCTTCAGATACGCAGTATTTT.